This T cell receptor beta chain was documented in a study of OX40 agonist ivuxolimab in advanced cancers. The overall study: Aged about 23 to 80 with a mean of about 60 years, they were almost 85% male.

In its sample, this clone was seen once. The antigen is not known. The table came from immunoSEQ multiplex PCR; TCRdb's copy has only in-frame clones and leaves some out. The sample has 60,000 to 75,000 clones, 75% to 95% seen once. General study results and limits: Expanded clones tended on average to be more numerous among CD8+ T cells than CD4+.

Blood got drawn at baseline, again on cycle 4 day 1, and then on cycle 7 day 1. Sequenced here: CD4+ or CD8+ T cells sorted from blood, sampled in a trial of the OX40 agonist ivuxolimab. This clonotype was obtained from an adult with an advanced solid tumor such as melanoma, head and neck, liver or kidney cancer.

Here the CDR3 reads CSVEKGGTEAFF. In nucleotides, the CDR3 is TGCAGCGTCGAAAAGGGGGGGACTGAAGCTTTCTTT. The chain joins TRBV29-1 to TRBJ1-1; the D gene is possibly TRBD1 (6 bases). Germline loops: CDR1 SQVTM, CDR2 ANQGSEA. The CDR3 contains 12 residues. The ends were cut back, 6 bases at V and 5 bases at J, with 13 bases in the middle.